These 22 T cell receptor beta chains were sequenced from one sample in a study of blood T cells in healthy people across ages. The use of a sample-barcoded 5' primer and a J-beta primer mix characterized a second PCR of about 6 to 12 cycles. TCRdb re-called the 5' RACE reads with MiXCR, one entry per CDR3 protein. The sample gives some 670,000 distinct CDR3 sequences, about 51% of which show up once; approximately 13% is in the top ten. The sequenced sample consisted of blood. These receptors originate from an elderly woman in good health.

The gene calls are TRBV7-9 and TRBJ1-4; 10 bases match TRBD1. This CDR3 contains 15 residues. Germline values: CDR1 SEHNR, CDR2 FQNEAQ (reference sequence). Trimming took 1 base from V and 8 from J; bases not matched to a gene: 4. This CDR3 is CASSLEGTGVEKLFF. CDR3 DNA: TGTGCCAGCAGCTTAGAAGGGACAGGGGTCGAAAAACTGTTTTTT.

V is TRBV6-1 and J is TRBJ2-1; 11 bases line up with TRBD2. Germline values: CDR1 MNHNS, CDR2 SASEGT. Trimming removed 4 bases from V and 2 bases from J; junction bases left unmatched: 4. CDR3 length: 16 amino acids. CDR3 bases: TGTGCCAGCAGTGTTAGCGGGGGGGCAGCCTACAATGAGCAGTTCTTC. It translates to CASSVSGGAAYNEQFF.

CDR3 amino acids: CATRASGVPSYNEQFF. In nucleotides, the CDR3 is TGTGCCACCAGGGCTAGCGGGGTCCCCTCCTACAATGAGCAGTTCTTC. The V and J genes are TRBV15 and TRBJ2-1; TRBD2 matches at 9 bases. Per the germline V gene, CDR1 is LNHNV and CDR2 is YYDKDF (reference sequence). CDR3 length equals 16 residues. V lost 6 bases and J lost 0; bases outside the gene matches: 6. The full variable domain, in which reference TRBV15 and TRBJ2-1 provide the parts outside the CDR3, is DAMVIQNPRYQVTQFGKPVTLSCSQTLNHNVMYWYQQKSSQAPKLLFHYYDKDFNNEADTPDNFQSRRPNTSFCFLDIRSPGLGDTAMYLCATRASGVPSYNEQFFGPGTRLTVL.

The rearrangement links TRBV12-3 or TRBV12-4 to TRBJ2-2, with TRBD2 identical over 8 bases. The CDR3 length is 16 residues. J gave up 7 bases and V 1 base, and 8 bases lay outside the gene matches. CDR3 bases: TGTGCCAGCAGTTTAGGGGCGGGGGGCCTCCACGGGGAGCTGTTTTTT. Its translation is CASSLGAGGLHGELFF.

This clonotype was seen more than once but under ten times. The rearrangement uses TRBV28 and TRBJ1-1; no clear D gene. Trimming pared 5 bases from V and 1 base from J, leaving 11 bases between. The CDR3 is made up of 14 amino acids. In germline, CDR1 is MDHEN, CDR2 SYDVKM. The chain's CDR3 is CASSAALPNTEAFF. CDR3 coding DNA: TGTGCCAGCAGTGCAGCTCTCCCGAACACTGAAGCTTTCTTT.

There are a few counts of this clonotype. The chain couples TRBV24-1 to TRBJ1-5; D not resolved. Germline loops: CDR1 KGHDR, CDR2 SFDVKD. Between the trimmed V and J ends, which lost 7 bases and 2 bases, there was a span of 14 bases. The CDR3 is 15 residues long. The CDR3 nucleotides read TGTGCCACCAGGAGAGTCCATAGTCGCAATCAGCCCCAGCATTTT. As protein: CATRRVHSRNQPQHF.

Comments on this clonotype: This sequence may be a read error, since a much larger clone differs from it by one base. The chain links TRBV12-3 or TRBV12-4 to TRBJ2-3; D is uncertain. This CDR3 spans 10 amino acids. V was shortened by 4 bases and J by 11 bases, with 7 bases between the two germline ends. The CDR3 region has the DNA TGTGCCAGCAGTTCCCTTGGGCAGTATTTT. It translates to CASSSLGQYF.

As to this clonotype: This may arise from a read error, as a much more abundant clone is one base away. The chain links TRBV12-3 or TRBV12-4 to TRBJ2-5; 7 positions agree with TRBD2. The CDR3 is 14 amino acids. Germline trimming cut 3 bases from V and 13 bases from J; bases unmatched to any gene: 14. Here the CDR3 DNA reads TGTGCCAGCAGTTTTAGCGGGCCGTCCTACGAGCGGTACTTC. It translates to CASSFSGPSYERYF.

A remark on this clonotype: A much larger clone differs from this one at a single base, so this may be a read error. The CDR3 DNA sequence: TGCAGCGTTGGGGGACGAGCGGGGTGGAATGAGCAGTACTTC. Translation: CSVGGRAGWNEQYF. V and J are TRBV29-1 and TRBJ2-5, with 7 nucleotides matching TRBD2. Germline V CDR1 and CDR2: SQVTM, ANQGSEA. The V gene end was trimmed by 4 bases and the J gene end by 11 bases; junction bases not matched to a gene: 16. The length of the CDR3 is 14 residues.

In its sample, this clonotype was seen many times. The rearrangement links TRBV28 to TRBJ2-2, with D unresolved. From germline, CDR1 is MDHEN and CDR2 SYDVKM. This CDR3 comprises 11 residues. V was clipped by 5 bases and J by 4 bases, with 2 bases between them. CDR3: CASSSTGELFF. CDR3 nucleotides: TGTGCCAGCAGTAGCACCGGGGAGCTGTTTTTT.

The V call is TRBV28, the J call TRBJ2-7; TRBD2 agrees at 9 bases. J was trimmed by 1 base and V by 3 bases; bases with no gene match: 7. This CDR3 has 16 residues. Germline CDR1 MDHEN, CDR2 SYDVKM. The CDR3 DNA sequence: TGTGCCAGCAGTTTGATCCTAGCGGGAACTTCCTACGAGCAGTACTTC. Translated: CASSLILAGTSYEQYF.

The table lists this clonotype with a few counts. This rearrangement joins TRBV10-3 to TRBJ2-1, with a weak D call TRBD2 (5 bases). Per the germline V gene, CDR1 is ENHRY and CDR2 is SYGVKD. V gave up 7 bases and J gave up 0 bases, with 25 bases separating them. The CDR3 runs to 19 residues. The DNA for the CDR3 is TGTGCCATCAAGAGATCGGGATCGGTAAACTGGATCTCCTACAATGAGCAGTTCTTC. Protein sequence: CAIKRSGSVNWISYNEQFF.

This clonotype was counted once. The CDR3 loop reads CASSTGTGSGYGYTF. The CDR3, as DNA: TGTGCCAGCAGCACAGGGACCGGGTCTGGTTATGGCTACACCTTC. V usage is TRBV12-3 or TRBV12-4 and J usage is TRBJ1-2; D perhaps matches TRBD1 (6 bases). There are 15 residues in the CDR3. Trimming took off 6 bases at V and 5 bases at J, with 19 bases between the two ends.

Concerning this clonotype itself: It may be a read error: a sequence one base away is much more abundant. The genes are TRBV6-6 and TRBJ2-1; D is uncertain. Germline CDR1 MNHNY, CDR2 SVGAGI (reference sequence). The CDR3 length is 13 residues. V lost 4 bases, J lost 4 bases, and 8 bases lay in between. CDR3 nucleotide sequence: TGTGCCAGCAGTTCCGACAATTACAATGAGCAGTTCTTC. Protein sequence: CASSSDNYNEQFF.

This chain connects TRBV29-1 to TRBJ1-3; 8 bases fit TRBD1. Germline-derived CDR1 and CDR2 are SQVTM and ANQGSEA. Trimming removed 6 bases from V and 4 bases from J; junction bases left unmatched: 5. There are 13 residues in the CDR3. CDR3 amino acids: CSVVTGEGNTIYF. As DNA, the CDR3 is TGCAGCGTGGTGACAGGGGAAGGAAACACCATATATTTT.

The CDR3 spells CASSLRGQVHYEQYF. In DNA form, the CDR3 reads TGTGCCAGCAGCTTGAGGGGACAGGTCCACTACGAGCAGTACTTC. The V and J genes are TRBV5-6 and TRBJ2-4, with TRBD1 matching over 8 bases. The J call could be wrong; TRBJ2-7 is a better fit for the DNA end. This CDR3 has 15 residues. The V gene's germline CDR1 is SGHDT and CDR2 YYEEEE.

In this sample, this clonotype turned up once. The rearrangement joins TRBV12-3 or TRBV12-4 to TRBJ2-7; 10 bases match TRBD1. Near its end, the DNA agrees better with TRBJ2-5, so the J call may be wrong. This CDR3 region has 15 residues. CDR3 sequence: CASSLAGQGKETQYF. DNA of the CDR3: TGTGCCAGCAGTTTAGCGGGACAGGGGAAAGAGACCCAGTACTTC.

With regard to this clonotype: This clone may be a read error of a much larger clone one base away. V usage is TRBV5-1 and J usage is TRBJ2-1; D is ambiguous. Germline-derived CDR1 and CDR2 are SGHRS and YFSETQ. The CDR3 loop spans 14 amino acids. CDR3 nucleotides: TGCGCCAGCAGCTTGGGGAATTCCTACAATAAGCAGTTCTTC. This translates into CASSLGNSYNKQFF.

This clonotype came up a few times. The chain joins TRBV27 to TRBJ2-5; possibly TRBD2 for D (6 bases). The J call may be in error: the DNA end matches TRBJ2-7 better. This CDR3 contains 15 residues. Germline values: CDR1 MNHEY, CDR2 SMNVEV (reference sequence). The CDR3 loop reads CASVAREVWSHEQYF. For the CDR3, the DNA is TGTGCCAGCGTCGCAAGGGAGGTTTGGTCTCACGAGCAGTACTTC.

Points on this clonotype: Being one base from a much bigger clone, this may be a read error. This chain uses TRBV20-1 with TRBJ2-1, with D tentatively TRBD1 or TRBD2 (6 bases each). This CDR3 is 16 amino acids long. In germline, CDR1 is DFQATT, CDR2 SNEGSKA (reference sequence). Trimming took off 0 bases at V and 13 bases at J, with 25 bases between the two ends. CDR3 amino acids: CSAREIRGPREETQFF. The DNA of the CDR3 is TGCAGTGCTAGAGAAATTCGGGGGCCTAGGGAGGAGACCCAGTTCTTC.

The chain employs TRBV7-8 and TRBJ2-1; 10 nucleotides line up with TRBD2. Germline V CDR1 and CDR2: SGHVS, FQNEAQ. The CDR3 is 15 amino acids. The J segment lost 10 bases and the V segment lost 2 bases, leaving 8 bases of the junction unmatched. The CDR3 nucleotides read TGTGCCAGCAGCTTAATCCTAGCGGGAGTGTCAGAGCAGTTCTTC. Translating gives CASSLILAGVSEQFF.

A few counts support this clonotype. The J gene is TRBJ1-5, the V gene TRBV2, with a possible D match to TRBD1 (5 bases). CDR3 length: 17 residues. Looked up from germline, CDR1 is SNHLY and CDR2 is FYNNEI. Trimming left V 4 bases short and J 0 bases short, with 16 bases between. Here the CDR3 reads CASSGSGTADSNQPQHF. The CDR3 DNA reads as TGTGCCAGCAGTGGATCCGGGACCGCAGATAGCAATCAGCCCCAGCATTTT.